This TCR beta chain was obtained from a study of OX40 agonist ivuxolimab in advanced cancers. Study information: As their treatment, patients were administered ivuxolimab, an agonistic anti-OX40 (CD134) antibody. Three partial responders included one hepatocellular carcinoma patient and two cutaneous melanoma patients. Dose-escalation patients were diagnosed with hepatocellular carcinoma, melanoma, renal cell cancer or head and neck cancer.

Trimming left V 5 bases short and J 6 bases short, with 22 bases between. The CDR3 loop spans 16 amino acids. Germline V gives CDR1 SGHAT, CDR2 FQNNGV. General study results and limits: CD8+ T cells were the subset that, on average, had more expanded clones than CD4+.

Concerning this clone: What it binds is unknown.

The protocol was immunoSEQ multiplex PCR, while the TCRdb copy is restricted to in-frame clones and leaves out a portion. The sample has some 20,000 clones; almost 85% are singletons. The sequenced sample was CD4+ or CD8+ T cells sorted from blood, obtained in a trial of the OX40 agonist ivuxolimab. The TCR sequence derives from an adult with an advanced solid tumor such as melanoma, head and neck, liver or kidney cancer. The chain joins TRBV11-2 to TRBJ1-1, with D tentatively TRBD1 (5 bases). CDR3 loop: CASSRYPGSGIPEAFF. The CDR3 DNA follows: TGTGCCAGCAGCCGATACCCGGGGTCAGGGATCCCTGAAGCTTTCTTT.